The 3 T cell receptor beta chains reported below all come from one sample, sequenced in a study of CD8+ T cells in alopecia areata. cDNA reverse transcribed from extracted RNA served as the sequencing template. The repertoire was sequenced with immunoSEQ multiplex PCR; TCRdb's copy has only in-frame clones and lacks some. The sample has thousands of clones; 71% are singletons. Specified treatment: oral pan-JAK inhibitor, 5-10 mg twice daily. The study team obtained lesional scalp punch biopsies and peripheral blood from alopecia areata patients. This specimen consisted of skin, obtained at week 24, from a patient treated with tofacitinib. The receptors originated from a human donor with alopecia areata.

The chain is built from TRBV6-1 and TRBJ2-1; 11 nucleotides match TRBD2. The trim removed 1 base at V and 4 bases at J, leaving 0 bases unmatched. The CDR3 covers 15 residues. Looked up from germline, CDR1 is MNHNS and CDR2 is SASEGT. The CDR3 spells CASSEGLAGYNEQFF. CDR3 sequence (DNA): TGTGCCAGCAGTGAAGGACTAGCGGGGTACAATGAGCAGTTCTTC.

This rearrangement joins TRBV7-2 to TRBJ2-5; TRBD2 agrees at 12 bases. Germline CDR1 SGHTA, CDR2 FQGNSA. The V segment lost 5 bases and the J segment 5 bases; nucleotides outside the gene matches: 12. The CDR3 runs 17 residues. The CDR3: CASSVDLAGGRRETQYF. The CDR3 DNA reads TGTGCCAGCAGCGTAGATCTAGCGGGGGGGCGTCGGGAGACCCAGTACTTC.

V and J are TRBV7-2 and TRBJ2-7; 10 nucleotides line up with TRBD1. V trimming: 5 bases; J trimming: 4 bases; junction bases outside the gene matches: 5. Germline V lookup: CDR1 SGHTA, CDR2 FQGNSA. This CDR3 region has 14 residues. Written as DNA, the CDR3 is TGTGCCAGCAGCATAAGGGACAGGGGATACGAGCAGTACTTC. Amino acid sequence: CASSIRDRGYEQYF.